These T cell receptor beta chains were read from a single sample in a study of CD8+CD57+ T cells in acquired aplastic anemia. TCRdb reanalysed the reads using MiXCR and keeps one entry per CDR3 protein. The repertoire consists of tens of thousands of distinct CDR3 sequences, with 50% to 55% occurring once and the leading ten covering about 8%. Sequences were obtained from sorted CD4+, CD8+, or CD8+CD57+ T cells (not recorded which) from PBMCs. Receptors were obtained from a human donor in good health, serving as a control. The CDR3 runs from the conserved cysteine through the conserved F or W. Each record gives: CDR3 length, clone size, V gene, D gene, J gene, CDR3 DNA, CDR3 protein. A D gene is named only where the DNA matches it firmly. Size is omitted from some rows. Given values are once, few, many or a class for expanded clones.

>15|-|TRBV19|-|TRBJ1-2
TGTGCCAGTAGTATGACGGGGGGCGACTACTATGGCTACACCTTC
CASSMTGGDYYGYTF
>15|-|TRBV24-1|TRBD1|TRBJ1-2
TGTGCCACCAGTGAGACTGCACAGGGGATCTATGGCTACACCTTC
CATSETAQGIYGYTF
>13|-|TRBV7-9|-|TRBJ2-5
TGTGCCAGCAGCTTAGCCCCCACGGAGACCCAGTACTTC
CASSLAPTETQYF
>16|medium-sized|TRBV20-1|-|TRBJ2-7
TGCAGTGCTAGGCGAGGGGCGAGACGGCGGACCTACGAGCAGTACTTC
CSARRGARRRTYEQYF
>13|-|TRBV19|-|TRBJ2-5
TGTGCCAGTAGTATCAACAGACAAGAGACCCAGTACTTC
CASSINRQETQYF
>14|few|TRBV11-2|TRBD2|TRBJ2-7
TGTGCCAGCCAGAACGGACTAGCGGGGTGGGAGCAGTACTTC
CASQNGLAGWEQYF
>14|once|TRBV5-1|TRBD1|TRBJ1-2
TGCGCCAGCAGCGCATCCACAGGGGGCTATGGCTACACCTTC
CASSASTGGYGYTF
>12|-|TRBV3-1|-|TRBJ2-7
TGTGCCAGCAGCCTAGGGGGACACGAGCAGTACTTC
CASSLGGHEQYF
>15|-|TRBV25-1|TRBD1|TRBJ2-4
TGTGCCAGCAGTGAAGCAGACAGGGTCAGCGACATTCAGTACTTC
CASSEADRVSDIQYF
>11|-|TRBV29-1|-|TRBJ1-2
TGCAGCGGGAGGGGGGACGGTGGCTACACCTTC
CSGRGDGGYTF
>14|-|TRBV27|-|TRBJ2-7
TGTGCCAGCAGTTTTGGAGCTAGGGGAAACGAGCAGTACTTC
CASSFGARGNEQYF
>14|many|TRBV2|-|TRBJ2-7
TGTGCCAGCAGCCGACCGGGACTTCACTACGAGCAGTACTTC
CASSRPGLHYEQYF
>12|-|TRBV25-1|TRBD1|TRBJ1-2
TGTGCCAGCGAGGGACAGCTCTATGGCTACACCTTC
CASEGQLYGYTF
>16|once|TRBV10-3|-|TRBJ2-2
TGTGCCAGCACTCCGTGGGGCACTTCGAACACCGGGGAGCTGTTTTTT
CASTPWGTSNTGELFF
>15|-|TRBV7-3|TRBD1|TRBJ2-1
TGTGCCAGCAGCTCACAGGGGGCCACCTACAATGAGCAGTTCTTC
CASSSQGATYNEQFF
>11|-|TRBV7-9|-|TRBJ2-3
TGTGCCAGCAGCTTTCCAGATACGCAGTATTTT
CASSFPDTQYF
>14|-|TRBV29-1|TRBD1|TRBJ1-2
TGCAGCGTTGGACCGGGACAGGGGGCCGATGGCTACACCTTC
CSVGPGQGADGYTF
>16|-|TRBV11-1|-|TRBJ2-7
TGTGCCAGCAGCTTTAGCTCACCACCCCACAACTACGGGCAGTACTTC
CASSFSSPPHNYGQYF
>15|-|TRBV2|TRBD2|TRBJ2-3
TGTGCCAGCAGTGTACTAGCGTCGAGTAGAGATACGCAGTATTTT
CASSVLASSRDTQYF
>14|-|TRBV10-3|-|TRBJ2-5
TGTGCCATCAGTACCGGGACCCCCCTTTCGTTCCAGTACTTC
CAISTGTPLSFQYF
>13|many|TRBV4-1|-|TRBJ2-5
TGCGCCAGCAGCCAAGTGGTTTTGGAGACCCAGTACTTC
CASSQVVLETQYF
>16|-|TRBV15|TRBD2|TRBJ2-7
TGTGCCACCAGCAACGGCGGGGGGTTCGGTTTCTACGAGCAGTACTTC
CATSNGGGFGFYEQYF
>16|many|TRBV6-1|-|TRBJ1-5
TGTGCCAGCAAAGAGGGGTCAGGGGATTGGAATCAGCCCCAGCATTTT
CASKEGSGDWNQPQHF
>14|-|TRBV10-1|-|TRBJ1-2
TGCGCCAGCAGCGAGGGGGGAGCTGTTTATGGCTACACCTTC
CASSEGGAVYGYTF
>16|-|TRBV6-9|-|TRBJ2-3
TGCGCCAGCGGACCGAGATTGTCGGCAGAAGGAGATACGCAGTATTTT
CASGPRLSAEGDTQYF
>18|-|TRBV3-1|-|TRBJ2-1
TGTGCCAGCAGCCAAGATGGGGGAGGGACAGGCCCCTACAATGAGCAGTTCTTC
CASSQDGGGTGPYNEQFF
>13|-|TRBV10-2|-|TRBJ2-1
TGCGCCAGCAAGGGGGAGGGACACAATGAGCAGTTCTTC
CASKGEGHNEQFF
>16|many|TRBV3-1|-|TRBJ1-3
TGTGCCAGCAGCCAAGACCAGATAACCTCTGGAAACACCATATATTTT
CASSQDQITSGNTIYF
>12|-|TRBV2|TRBD2|TRBJ2-7
TGTGCCAGCAATCCGGGGGGAAACGAGCAGTACTTC
CASNPGGNEQYF
>16|many|TRBV5-1|TRBD2|TRBJ2-3
TGCGCCAGCAGCTTGGCACTAGCGGGAGGAGGAGATACGCAGTATTTT
CASSLALAGGGDTQYF
>11|once|TRBV6-1|-|TRBJ2-1
TGTGCCAGCAGGACCCGGGATGAGCAGTTCTTC
CASRTRDEQFF
>15|many|TRBV12-3/TRBV12-4|-|TRBJ2-7
TGTGCCAGCAGTTTATTGCGGGACGCTTTAGACGAGCAGTACTTC
CASSLLRDALDEQYF
>12|many|TRBV19|TRBD1|TRBJ1-5
TGTGCCGGCGGGACAGTCAATCAGCCCCAGCATTTT
CAGGTVNQPQHF
>14|once|TRBV19|-|TRBJ2-7
TGTGCCAGTAGTATGGACGGTGAATCCTACGAGCAGTACTTC
CASSMDGESYEQYF
>16|many|TRBV11-2|TRBD1|TRBJ1-1
TGTGCCAGCAGCTTAAGGACAGGAGAGGGTAACACTGAAGCTTTCTTT
CASSLRTGEGNTEAFF
>12|many|TRBV2|-|TRBJ1-1
TGTGCCAGCAGTACCACAGGCCGTGAAGCTTTCTTT
CASSTTGREAFF
>14|-|TRBV2|TRBD2|TRBJ2-7
TGTGCCAGCAGTAGGACTAGCGGGAGGTATGAGCAGTACTTC
CASSRTSGRYEQYF
>16|many|TRBV14|-|TRBJ2-7
TGTGCCAGCAGCCCAGGCCTGGGAGCCCTTAGGCACGAGCAGTACTTC
CASSPGLGALRHEQYF
>20|-|TRBV4-1|-|TRBJ2-6
TGCGCCAGCAGCCAAAAGGGGGGACGGATTAGCTACTCTGGGGCCAACGTCCTGACTTTC
CASSQKGGRISYSGANVLTF
>17|many|TRBV13|TRBD1|TRBJ2-6
TGTGCCAGCAGCTTAGGAAGACAGGGAACTGGGGCCAACGTCCTGACTTTC
CASSLGRQGTGANVLTF
>13|-|TRBV7-9|-|TRBJ1-1
TGTGCCAGCAGCTGGGGTACGGGCACTGAAGCTTTCTTT
CASSWGTGTEAFF